A selection of T cell receptor beta chains follows, all from one sample in a study of blood T cell repertoires in COVID-19. Data came from immunoSEQ multiplex PCR; TCRdb stores just in-frame clones and leaves some out. The table has over 200,000 clones, around 85% seen once. The specimen sequenced was peripheral blood. Source of these receptors: a woman older than 75 with acute or convalescent COVID-19. The CDR3 runs from the conserved cysteine through the conserved F or W. A D gene is named only where the DNA matches it firmly. Size is stated for part of the rows, as once, few or many counts, or as a class when the clone is expanded.

j_call v_call d_call clone_size cdr3_nt cdr3_aa
TRBJ1-5 TRBV27 NA NA TGTGCCAGCAGCCGCTTGGGGGGGGCCGTGGGCAATCAGCCCCAGCATTTT CASSRLGGAVGNQPQHF
TRBJ1-5 TRBV5-1 NA NA TGCGCCAGCAGCCCAGAGGGAGGTAGCAATCAGCCCCAGCATTTT CASSPEGGSNQPQHF
TRBJ2-3 TRBV18 TRBD1 NA TGTGCCAGCTCACCCATGGACAGGCCCAGCACAGATACGCAGTATTTT CASSPMDRPSTDTQYF
TRBJ2-4 TRBV7-8 NA NA TGTGCCAGCAGCTTAGCGGGGGGAGTAAACATTCAGTACTTC CASSLAGGVNIQYF
TRBJ2-5 TRBV11-2 NA NA TGTGCCAGCAGCGCAATCGGGGAATGGGAAGAGACCCAGTACTTC CASSAIGEWEETQYF
TRBJ2-3 TRBV10-1 NA NA TGCGCCAGCAGCTACGGGGGAAATACGCAGTATTTT CASSYGGNTQYF
TRBJ1-2 TRBV9 TRBD1 NA TGTGCCAGCAGTAAAGGACAGGGAAATCTCCGAAACTATGGCTACACCTTC CASSKGQGNLRNYGYTF
TRBJ2-3 TRBV4-2 NA NA TGTGCCAGCAGCCCCACTATGGGCACAGATACGCAGTATTTT CASSPTMGTDTQYF
TRBJ2-5 TRBV7-3 TRBD1 NA TGTGCCAGCAGCCTATTGCCCGGGGACAGGGGGTTAGAGACCCAGTACTTC CASSLLPGDRGLETQYF
TRBJ1-2 TRBV6-5 NA once TGTGCCAGCAGTTTAGAAGTTAACTATGGCTACACCTTC CASSLEVNYGYTF
TRBJ2-1 TRBV5-1 TRBD1 NA TGCGCCAGCAACCCCTCGGGACAGGGGGTTGGGGAGCAGTTCTTC CASNPSGQGVGEQFF
TRBJ2-3 TRBV6-4 NA once TGTGCCAGCCGTGATAGCGGAAGCAGCACAGATACGCAGTATTTT CASRDSGSSTDTQYF
TRBJ2-7 TRBV3-1/TRBV3-2 TRBD2 NA TGTGCCAGCAGCCGCGAAGGGGCTAGCGGGACCTACGAGCAGTACTTC CASSREGASGTYEQYF
TRBJ2-5 TRBV28 TRBD1 NA TGTGCCAGCAGAGGGACAGCTCCGGCCCAAGAGACCCAGTACTTC CASRGTAPAQETQYF
TRBJ2-3 TRBV5-1 TRBD2 once TGCGCCAGCAGCTTGGTCGTGGGAGGGTTGGATACGCAGTATTTT CASSLVVGGLDTQYF
TRBJ1-4 TRBV15 NA NA TGTGCCACCAGCAGAGATGGGGGGAGGAATGAAAAACTGTTTTTT CATSRDGGRNEKLFF
TRBJ2-7 TRBV5-4 NA NA TGTGCCAGCAGCGCTGCCCAAGGACACCCCTACGAGCAGTACTTC CASSAAQGHPYEQYF
TRBJ1-6 TRBV18 TRBD1 NA TGTGCCAGCTCTTCGACCCTGACAGGGTTAAGCTCCTATAATTCACCCCTCCACTTT CASSSTLTGLSSYNSPLHF
TRBJ2-1 TRBV7-7 NA NA TGTGCCAGCAGCTTAGGACAGGATCCTTCCTACAATGAGCAGTTCTTC CASSLGQDPSYNEQFF
TRBJ2-2 TRBV6-5 TRBD1 NA TGTGCCAGCAGCGGACAGGGGTACACCGGGGAGCTGTTTTTT CASSGQGYTGELFF
TRBJ1-1 TRBV14 NA medium-sized TGTGCCAGCAGCCAGAGTCCCCGGACTGAAGCTTTCTTT CASSQSPRTEAFF
TRBJ1-2 TRBV6-1 NA NA TGTGCCAGCAGTGAAATGGGAGGGGTGGTAGTCTATGGCTACACCTTC CASSEMGGVVVYGYTF
TRBJ2-1 TRBV21-1 NA NA TGTGCCAGCAGCACGGGACTAGCGGGGGACCCTTACAATGAGCAGTTCTTC CASSTGLAGDPYNEQFF
TRBJ2-7 TRBV3-1/TRBV3-2 TRBD2 once TGTGCCAGCAGCCAAGCTCTGGGGACTAAAGAGCAGTACTTC CASSQALGTKEQYF
TRBJ1-2 TRBV5-1 NA NA TGCGCCAGCAGCCAAAACCCAGGGTTGGATGGCTACACCTTC CASSQNPGLDGYTF
TRBJ1-5 TRBV6-1 NA NA TGTGCCAGCAGTGACGGGACAACTAGCAATCAGCCCCAGCATTTT CASSDGTTSNQPQHF
TRBJ2-2 TRBV7-2 TRBD1 NA TGTGCCAGCAGCCCCTACAGGGGGTGGGGGGAGCTGTTTTTT CASSPYRGWGELFF
TRBJ2-3 TRBV7-2 NA NA TGTGCCAGCAGCAATCCTACCACAGATACGCAGTATTTT CASSNPTTDTQYF
TRBJ2-1 TRBV11-2 NA NA TGTGCCAGCAGCTTATTGGGTAGCGGCTCCTACAATGAGCAGTTCTTC CASSLLGSGSYNEQFF
TRBJ2-7 TRBV11-1 NA NA TGTGCCAGCAGCTTAGAGGTGGCAGGCTCCTACGAGCAGTACTTC CASSLEVAGSYEQYF
TRBJ1-5 TRBV7-2 NA NA TGTGCCAGCAGCTTAGGGTTAACAGGGATTAGCAATCAGCCCCAGCATTTT CASSLGLTGISNQPQHF
TRBJ1-3 TRBV9 NA NA TGTGCCAGCAGCCCCAGCGGTACATCTGGAAACACCATATATTTT CASSPSGTSGNTIYF
TRBJ2-3 TRBV7-3 NA NA TGTGCCAGCAGCTTAGAGGGCTACACAGATACGCAGTATTTT CASSLEGYTDTQYF
TRBJ2-2 TRBV14 NA NA TGTGCCAGCAGCCAGGGACTCACCGGGGAGCTGTTTTTT CASSQGLTGELFF
TRBJ1-6 TRBV4-1 NA NA TGCGCCAGCAGCCAAGATAGGGTAGGGAGTTCACCCCTCCACTTT CASSQDRVGSSPLHF
TRBJ1-2 TRBV10-3 TRBD1 NA TGTGCCATCACTGAGGGACAGACCGCTAACTATGGCTACACCTTC CAITEGQTANYGYTF
TRBJ1-1 TRBV6-1 NA NA TGTGCCAGCAGTGAAGCAGACAGGCAAGAAGCTTTCTTT CASSEADRQEAFF
TRBJ1-5 TRBV7-9 NA once TGTGCCAGCAGCTTGGGGGGGGCGTTGGGTCAGCCCCAGCATTTT CASSLGGALGQPQHF
TRBJ2-7 TRBV14 NA NA TGTGCCAGCCAGTCGTTTCACGCGATGCACGGCGGTCCCTACGAGCAGTACTTC CASQSFHAMHGGPYEQYF
TRBJ2-4 TRBV19 TRBD1 once TGTGCCAGTAGCGGACAGGGCTTCGCCAAAAACATTCAGTACTTC CASSGQGFAKNIQYF
TRBJ2-7 TRBV7-3 TRBD1 NA TGTGCCAGCAGCTTCAGCTGGACAGGAGACTACGAGCAGTACTTC CASSFSWTGDYEQYF
TRBJ2-3 TRBV7-3 TRBD1 NA TGTGCCAGCAGCCCACAGGGGGCTGGGTTCACAGATACGCAGTATTTT CASSPQGAGFTDTQYF
TRBJ1-4 TRBV5-1 NA few TGCGCCAGCAGCTTGGGCGGCAGCCACTTTAATGAAAAACTGTTTTTT CASSLGGSHFNEKLFF
TRBJ1-1 TRBV2 NA NA TGTGCCAGTTTAAAGGAGCAGAACACTGAAGCTTTCTTT CASLKEQNTEAFF
TRBJ2-1 TRBV5-4 NA NA TGTGCCAGCAGCTTAGTTACTAGCTCGATGAGCTCCTACAATGAGCAGTTCTTC CASSLVTSSMSSYNEQFF